The rows below give T cell receptor beta chains drawn from one sample of a study of cytomegalovirus exposure and HLA in healthy donors. Profiling relied on immunoSEQ multiplex PCR, and the TCRdb table lists in-frame clones only, not all of them. Among approximately 90,000 clones listed, about 8% were seen once. Source material: PBMCs. The receptors come from a man aged 50 to 59 in good health and CMV-seronegative. Each CDR3 is given with its conserved first and last residue. The order of the fields is V gene, clone size, D gene, J gene, CDR3 DNA, CDR3 protein. The D gene is left open where the match is weak. The size of a clone is reported for some rows only, either as once, few or many, or as a class for expanded clones.

>TRBV4-1|NA|TRBD2|TRBJ2-3
TGCGCCAGCAGCCCTACCGGAGCGGGGAGCACAGATACGCAGTATTTT
CASSPTGAGSTDTQYF
>TRBV2|few|NA|TRBJ1-4
TGTGCCAGCAGTGACCCCGCGGGGGGCGCGAATGAAAAACTGTTTTTT
CASSDPAGGANEKLFF
>TRBV18|NA|TRBD2|TRBJ2-5
TGTGCCAGCTCACCGGGTAGCGGGAATGGCGAGACCCAGTACTTC
CASSPGSGNGETQYF
>TRBV5-1|few|TRBD2|TRBJ2-7
TGCGCCAGCAGCCCCAGGACTAGCGGGAGCTACGAGCAGTACTTC
CASSPRTSGSYEQYF
>TRBV2|few|TRBD2|TRBJ2-2
TGTGCCATTTCCCGGACTAGCGACACCGGGGAGCTGTTTTTT
CAISRTSDTGELFF
>TRBV28|NA|NA|TRBJ1-5
TGTGCCAGCAGTCAGGGGTTCAATCAGCCCCAGCATTTT
CASSQGFNQPQHF
>TRBV21-1|few|NA|TRBJ2-2
TGTGCCAGCAGCAAAGGGACTAGCGGCGGGGAGCTGTTTTTT
CASSKGTSGGELFF
>TRBV28|few|TRBD1|TRBJ2-2
TGTGCCAGCAGTTTTCCAGGGGGCGCTGTTTCTCCCGGGGAGCTGTTTTTT
CASSFPGGAVSPGELFF
>TRBV9|few|TRBD2|TRBJ2-2
TGTGTCAGCAGCGTAGTAAGCGGGGCGGTCGGGGAGCTGTTTTTT
CVSSVVSGAVGELFF
>TRBV14|NA|TRBD1|TRBJ2-1
TGTGCCAGCAGCCAAGTGGGACAGGGGGCACATGAGCAGTTCTTC
CASSQVGQGAHEQFF
>TRBV7-8|NA|TRBD1|TRBJ2-7
TGTGCCAGCAGCGCACCCCGGGACAGGGGTTTCTCCTACGAGCAGTACTTC
CASSAPRDRGFSYEQYF
>TRBV5-8|NA|NA|TRBJ2-3
TGTGCCAGCAGCTTGGGTCTAGGTAAAGATACGCAGTATTTT
CASSLGLGKDTQYF
>TRBV28|NA|TRBD2|TRBJ2-2
TGTGCCAGCAGGGCTAGCGGGGCCGACGGGGAGCTGTTTTTT
CASRASGADGELFF